This T cell receptor beta chain is drawn from a study of PD-L1 blockade in urothelial cancer. Study overall: Blood was analyzed 3 weeks (second dose) and 6 weeks after treatment start.

Clones were sequenced by immunoSEQ multiplex PCR, and TCRdb holds only the in-frame ones, with some missing. This table has fewer than 25,000 clones, around nine tenths appearing once. This CDR3 has 18 residues. The germline V gene has CDR1 SGHRS and CDR2 YFSETQ. J gave up 0 bases and V 3 bases, and 5 bases lay outside the gene matches. This receptor was identified in a man between 50 and 59 years old with urothelial cancer. Sequencing was performed on PBMCs, taken around atezolizumab (anti-PD-L1) treatment. The J gene is TRBJ2-5, the V gene TRBV5-1; 16 bases line up with TRBD2. The CDR3 is CASSSGLAGGMYQETQYF. The CDR3, as DNA: TGCGCCAGCAGCTCGGGACTAGCGGGGGGGATGTACCAAGAGACCCAGTACTTC.